These 4 T cell receptor beta chains originate from one sample sequenced in a study of blood T cell repertoires in COVID-19. Here immunoSEQ multiplex PCR was the method, and the copy in TCRdb shows in-frame clones only, minus some. The repertoire holds about 140,000 clones, with around 83% as singletons. Sequenced input: peripheral blood. These receptors were taken from a woman aged 55-70 years with acute or convalescent COVID-19.

The CDR3 is CASSEQGDGYTF. CDR3 in DNA: TGTGCCAGCAGCGAACAGGGTGATGGCTACACCTTC. This chain uses TRBV11-3 with TRBJ1-2; D is perhaps TRBD1 (6 bases). CDR1 SGHNT and CDR2 YENEEA come from the germline V gene. The V gene lost 5 bases and the J gene lost 6 bases, with 10 bases spanning the gap. There are 12 residues in the CDR3. The entire variable domain, with the rest obtained from reference TRBV11-3 and TRBJ1-2, is as follows: EAGVVQSPRYKIIEKKQPVAFWCNPISGHNTLYWYLQNLGQGPELLIRYENEEAVDDSQLPKDRFSAERLKGVDSTLKIQPAELGDSAVYLCASSEQGDGYTFGSGTRLTVV.

The chain is built from TRBV9 and TRBJ1-2; D is perhaps TRBD1 (5 bases). The CDR3 loop spans 15 amino acids. Germline V lookup: CDR1 SGDLS, CDR2 YYNGEE. The ends were cut back, 3 bases at V and 5 bases at J, with 17 bases in the middle. DNA for the CDR3: TGTGCCAGCAGCGATGACACGGACACAGTATATGGCTACACCTTC. Translating it yields CASSDDTDTVYGYTF.

In its sample, this clone was seen a few times. The V call is TRBV7-3, the J call TRBJ2-3; possibly TRBD2 for D (7 bases). V was clipped by 1 base and J by 0 bases, with 8 bases between them. CDR1 and CDR2 (germline): SGHTA, FQGTGA. The CDR3 is 15 amino acids. CDR3 sequence (DNA): TGTGCCAGCAGCTTAAGCGGGGGCAGCACAGATACGCAGTATTTT. Protein product: CASSLSGGSTDTQYF.

This clone was found once. This sequence joins TRBV11-3 and TRBJ2-3, with 12 bases aligning to TRBD2. The germline CDR1 and CDR2 sequences are SGHNT and YENEEA. V was clipped by 4 bases and J by 1 base; unmatched bases: 9. The CDR3 has 18 amino acids. The CDR3 sequence is CASSSHPWTSGGTDTQYF. The CDR3 nucleotides are TGTGCCAGCAGCTCCCATCCATGGACTAGCGGGGGCACAGATACGCAGTATTTT.